The sequence of this T cell receptor beta chain was determined in a study of early T cells in non-severe SARS-CoV-2 infection. Study background: Sequencing input comprised bulk RNA from unsorted whole blood; chain pairing was not available. General study results and limits: The study's VDJdb matching favored anti-spike CD8 responses and missed private and CD4 specificities.

This clonotype was detected a few times. Its antigen is unidentified. The CDR3 runs to 16 residues. Germline V gene data show CDR1 as SGHRS and CDR2 as YFSETQ. V gave up 4 bases and J gave up 2 bases; unmatched junction bases: 3. Unique molecular identifiers were added to individual cDNA molecules. TCRdb analysed the 5' RACE reads with MiXCR anew, one entry per CDR3 protein. The sample has 50,000 to 70,000 distinct CDR3 sequences; about 6% are singletons. This receptor was taken from an adult who was a healthcare worker with PCR-confirmed SARS-CoV-2 infection or an uninfected control (not recorded which). The chain employs TRBV5-1 and TRBJ2-3; 14 nucleotides agree with TRBD2. The sequencing here drew on whole blood, taken at baseline. The DNA for the CDR3 is TGCGCCAGCAGCCGGGGACTAGCGGGAGTCACAGATACGCAGTATTTT. Its translation is CASSRGLAGVTDTQYF. Filled out from reference TRBV5-1 and TRBJ2-3, the complete variable domain reads KAGVTQTPRYLIKTRGQQVTLSCSPISGHRSVSWYQQTPGQGLQFLFEYFSETQRNKGNFPGRFSGRQFSNSRSEMNVSTLELGDSALYLCASSRGLAGVTDTQYFGPGTRLTVL.